This entry concerns a single T cell receptor beta chain. The CDR3 is 14 amino acids. Trimming at V came to 3 bases and at J to 1 base, leaving 2 bases not matched to a gene. Germline CDR1 and CDR2: MNHEY and SVGAGI. As handled by the study authors: The authors estimated nucleated cell counts from reference gene primer amplification. Clones were sequenced by immunoSEQ multiplex PCR, and TCRdb holds only the in-frame ones, with some missing. V and J calls and clone size come straight from that table; D and trimming were deduced from the DNA. The sample holds under 60,000 clones, roughly 80% seen once. The data belong to a study of blood T cell repertoires in COVID-19. Study-level background: PBMCs, B-cell-depleted T cells, or T cells were the source of the cDNA or gDNA that made up the material.

This TCR derives from a human donor in a cohort sampled during active COVID-19. Sequences were obtained from peripheral blood. The chain links TRBV6-5 to TRBJ2-5; 7 bases align to TRBD1. CDR3 in amino acids: CASSYTGAQETQYF. CDR3 bases: TGTGCCAGCAGTTATACAGGGGCCCAAGAGACCCAGTACTTC.